The 25 T cell receptor beta chains below were found in one sample sequenced in a study of Ad26.COV2.S vaccination and SARS-CoV-2 variants. Assay: immunoSEQ multiplex PCR; the TCRdb copy retains only in-frame clones and omits some. The repertoire has about 410,000 clones, 75% to 90% of them found once; the top ten carry about 1.9%. Noted treatment: around 19 received Ad26.COV2.S at low or high dose, single or two shots; roughly five received placebo; per-sample allocation not given. Specimens were obtained on day 63 following the first vaccine or placebo injection. Sample: peripheral blood, taken in a trial of Ad26.COV2.S vaccine versus placebo. The receptors shown here come from a person aged 18-60 years who received the Ad26.COV2.S COVID-19 vaccine or a placebo.

V gene TRBV6-5 combines with J gene TRBJ1-6, with D possibly matching TRBD1 (5 bases). From germline, CDR1 is MNHEY and CDR2 SVGAGI. The V and J ends lost 4 bases and 9 bases respectively, with 16 bases between them. The CDR3 length is 15 residues. In DNA, the CDR3 is TGTGCCAGCAGTTCGGGGGATATAATTCGTTCACCCCTCCACTTT. It translates to CASSSGDIIRSPLHF.

The V and J genes are TRBV2 and TRBJ1-1; D gene uncertain. V was trimmed by 9 bases and J by 1 base, leaving 18 bases between them. Germline V gene lookup returns CDR1 SNHLY and CDR2 FYNNEI. This CDR3 is 15 amino acids long. CDR3 amino acids: CASVPQVGRNTEAFF. The CDR3 coding sequence is TGTGCCAGTGTCCCCCAGGTGGGGAGGAACACTGAAGCTTTCTTT.

This rearrangement joins TRBV6-4 to TRBJ2-2; 11 positions match TRBD2. The trim removed 3 bases at V and 7 bases at J, leaving 13 bases unmatched. CDR1 is MRHNA and CDR2 is SNTAGT in the germline V gene. The CDR3 spans 18 residues. In nucleotides, the CDR3 is TGTGCCAGCAGTGAACCCCCCCGGGCTAGCGGGAGGCACGGGGAGCTGTTTTTT. Translated, it gives CASSEPPRASGRHGELFF.

This chain connects TRBV11-2 to TRBJ2-7; 8 nucleotides line up with TRBD2. V shed 5 bases and J 3 bases; nucleotides not matched to a gene: 6. Germline lookup yields CDR1 SGHAT and CDR2 FQNNGV. The CDR3 is 14 residues long. CDR3 bases: TGTGCCAGCAGCCGGGGGGGCAGTAGCTACGAGCAGTACTTC. As protein: CASSRGGSSYEQYF.

J is TRBJ1-4 and V is TRBV6-5; D is unclear. Per germline, CDR1 MNHEY and CDR2 SVGAGI. The CDR3 is 13 amino acids. The CDR3 protein is CGSRGSTNEKLFF. CDR3 DNA: TGTGGGAGCAGAGGAAGTACTAATGAAAAACTGTTTTTT.

The chain carries TRBV27 and TRBJ2-5; 7 nucleotides align to TRBD2. Germline V lookup: CDR1 MNHEY, CDR2 SMNVEV (reference sequence). J gave up 1 base and V 6 bases, and 8 bases lay outside the gene matches. The CDR3 contains 15 residues. CDR3 residues: CASSRSGIPQETQYF. CDR3 nucleotides: TGTGCCAGCAGCCGAAGCGGGATCCCCCAAGAGACCCAGTACTTC.

This chain joins TRBV5-4 and TRBJ2-7; possibly TRBD2 for D (5 bases). The CDR3 contains 13 residues. Trimming shortened V by 3 bases and J by 1 base, and 8 bases separated the two germline ends. Germline V lookup: CDR1 SGHNT, CDR2 YYREEE (reference sequence). In DNA form, the CDR3 reads TGTGCCAGCAGCTCCAGCGGTTCCTACGAGCAGTACTTC. Protein sequence: CASSSSGSYEQYF.

The J gene is TRBJ2-6, the V gene TRBV5-1; 9 nucleotides match TRBD1. This CDR3 comprises 18 residues. The V gene's germline CDR1 is SGHRS and CDR2 YFSETQ. Germline trimming cut 4 bases from V and 0 bases from J; bases unmatched to any gene: 8. The CDR3 sequence is CASSLRTGAGSGANVLTF. The CDR3, as DNA: TGCGCCAGCAGCCTACGGACAGGGGCTGGCTCTGGGGCCAACGTCCTGACTTTC.

The rearrangement joins TRBV9 to TRBJ2-7; possible D gene TRBD2, 5 bases. Germline CDR1 SGDLS, CDR2 YYNGEE. The V gene lost 0 bases and the J gene lost 6 bases, with 13 bases spanning the gap. The CDR3 sequence is 14 residues long. CDR3 protein: CASSVGSLEGEQYF. As DNA, the CDR3 is TGTGCCAGCAGCGTAGGCAGTCTCGAGGGCGAGCAGTACTTC.

V gene TRBV5-4 combines with J gene TRBJ2-3; 13 nucleotides match TRBD2. The CDR3 is 18 residues long. Germline V gene lookup returns CDR1 SGHNT and CDR2 YYREEE (reference sequence). V lost 4 bases to trimming and J lost 6 bases; unmatched junction nucleotides: 14. CDR3 DNA: TGTGCCAGCAGCACTGGACTAGCGGGAGTCCTCGGTGGGGATACGCAGTATTTT. It is translated as CASSTGLAGVLGGDTQYF.

This clone occurred once. This rearrangement joins TRBV5-1 to TRBJ2-5, with no clear D. CDR1 and CDR2 from the germline V gene are SGHRS and YFSETQ. The CDR3 runs 14 residues. V was clipped by 0 bases and J by 0 bases, with 6 bases between them. DNA of the CDR3: TGCGCCAGCAGCTTGGGACGGAACCAAGAGACCCAGTACTTC. Encoded protein: CASSLGRNQETQYF.

The chain links TRBV25-1 to TRBJ2-5, with D perhaps TRBD1 or TRBD2 (5 bases each). The germline CDR1 and CDR2 sequences are MGHDK and SYGVNS. The V end was cut by 1 base, the J end by 4 bases, with 7 bases between. There are 13 residues in the CDR3. CDR3 coding DNA: TGTGCCAGCAGTGAATTTGGGGGAGAGACCCAGTACTTC. Encoded protein: CASSEFGGETQYF.

Comments on this clone: The identical CDR3 is also encoded by other nucleotide sequences in the sample. V usage is TRBV12-3 or TRBV12-4 and J usage is TRBJ2-1; no reliable D call. V was cut by 1 base and J by 4 bases, with 2 bases left in between. The CDR3 is 12 amino acids. The CDR3 here is CASSLGYNEQFF. CDR3 nucleotides: TGTGCCAGCAGTTTAGGGTACAATGAGCAGTTCTTC.

The chain links TRBV7-3 to TRBJ2-1, with D perhaps matching TRBD2 (5 bases). Trimming took 5 bases from V and 0 from J, leaving 11 bases between them. CDR1 is SGHTA, CDR2 FQGTGA, per germline. The CDR3 is 15 residues long. The CDR3 spells CASSPRVSSYNEQFF. As DNA, the CDR3 is TGTGCCAGCAGCCCGCGGGTTAGCTCCTACAATGAGCAGTTCTTC.

V and J are TRBV12-3 or TRBV12-4 and TRBJ1-2; 10 positions agree with TRBD1. The CDR3 loop spans 12 amino acids. J lost 8 bases, V lost 6 bases, and 3 bases had no gene match. The CDR3 loop reads CASSGDRGGYTF. The CDR3 region has the DNA TGTGCCAGCAGCGGGGACAGGGGCGGCTACACCTTC.

The chain employs TRBV11-2 and TRBJ2-3, with unresolved D. The CDR3 runs to 13 residues. Germline values: CDR1 SGHAT, CDR2 FQNNGV. The germline V and J ends were trimmed by 6 bases and 2 bases, with 9 bases remaining between them. CDR3 loop: CASSSPFTDTQYF. The CDR3 region has the DNA TGTGCCAGCAGTTCCCCTTTCACAGATACGCAGTATTTT.

This clone was seen just once. The chain has TRBV28 and TRBJ1-4; 9 bases are a match to TRBD1. The CDR3 runs 16 residues. Germline lookup yields CDR1 MDHEN and CDR2 SYDVKM. J lost 7 bases, V lost 7 bases, and 13 bases had no gene match. The CDR3 loop reads CASISTRGTGPEKLFF. In DNA, the CDR3 is TGTGCCAGCATCTCCACAAGAGGGACAGGGCCTGAAAAACTGTTTTTT.

V usage is TRBV29-1 and J usage is TRBJ2-7, with D hard to call. Trimming removed 6 bases from V and 2 bases from J, with 11 bases in between. The germline gives CDR1 SQVTM, CDR2 ANQGSEA. There are 12 residues in the CDR3. CDR3: CSVETETYEQYF. As DNA, the CDR3 is TGCAGCGTCGAGACTGAGACCTACGAGCAGTACTTC.

CDR3 coding DNA: TGTGCCAGCAGTATTCCATTGGACAGGGGGCGGACTGAAGCTTTCTTT. This codes for CASSIPLDRGRTEAFF. The chain is built from TRBV28 and TRBJ1-1, with TRBD1 matching 11 bases. CDR1 and CDR2 from the germline V gene are MDHEN and SYDVKM. The CDR3 has 16 amino acids. The ends lost 5 bases at V and 5 bases at J; junction bases unmatched: 10.

J is TRBJ1-2 and V is TRBV9; D call uncertain. The CDR3 runs to 12 residues. V lost 5 bases and J lost 7, with 12 bases in between. Germline lookup yields CDR1 SGDLS and CDR2 YYNGEE. CDR3 in amino acids: CASRDGAGGYTF. CDR3 in DNA: TGTGCCAGCAGGGACGGAGCAGGTGGCTACACCTTC.

The chain couples TRBV7-9 to TRBJ2-1; 10 bases map to TRBD2. With 5 bases clipped from V and 7 bases from J, the junction kept 14 bases outside the gene matches. Germline CDR1 and CDR2: SEHNR and FQNEAQ (reference sequence). The CDR3 covers 17 residues. The CDR3 DNA reads TGTGCCAGCAGCCGATATCGAGCGGGAGGGACTATGAATGAGCAGTTCTTC. The encoded protein is CASSRYRAGGTMNEQFF.

The gene calls are TRBV20-1 and TRBJ2-1; 11 bases line up with TRBD2. Germline V CDR1 and CDR2: DFQATT, SNEGSKA (reference sequence). V shed 2 bases, J shed 12 bases, and the junction held 0 bases outside the gene matches. This CDR3 region has 11 residues. The DNA for the CDR3 is TGCAGTGCTAGACTAGCGGGAGGGCAGTTCTTC. It is translated as CSARLAGGQFF.

This clone was picked up a small number of times. The chain recombines TRBV28 with TRBJ2-7; D not certain. The length of the CDR3 is 13 residues. Between the trimmed V and J ends, which lost 10 bases and 3 bases, there was a span of 16 bases. Germline V CDR1 and CDR2: MDHEN, SYDVKM. For the CDR3, the DNA is TGTGCCATCTCGGACCGAGAGAGCTACGAGCAGTACTTC. Its translation is CAISDRESYEQYF.

V usage is TRBV27 and J usage is TRBJ1-4; 7 nucleotides match TRBD1. Trimming cost V 6 bases and J 7 bases; bases outside gene matches: 11. This CDR3 spans 15 amino acids. The V gene's germline CDR1 is MNHEY and CDR2 SMNVEV (reference sequence). CDR3 in amino acids: CASRRQGQRSEKLFF. Here the CDR3 DNA reads TGTGCCAGCAGGAGACAGGGCCAAAGGAGTGAAAAACTGTTTTTT.

V and J are TRBV18 and TRBJ2-3; D unresolved. The CDR3 sequence is 15 residues long. Trimming stripped 2 bases from V and 2 bases from J, with 11 bases between. From germline, CDR1 is KGHSH and CDR2 LQKENI. The CDR3 nucleotides read TGTGCCAGCTCACCAGTCGTAGGGCCCACAGATACGCAGTATTTT. Translation gives CASSPVVGPTDTQYF.